This T cell receptor (beta chain) was recovered during a study of sequential checkpoint blockade in melanoma. Study summary: Each arm's sequence ended with maintenance nivolumab.

Treatment indicated: randomized to nivolumab then ipilimumab (arm A) or the reverse (arm B). Here immunoSEQ multiplex PCR was the method, and the copy in TCRdb shows in-frame clones only, minus some. The sample lists tens of thousands of clones; 70% to 90% were seen once. CDR3 length equals 15 residues. V was trimmed by 6 bases and J by 5 bases, leaving 19 bases between them. The germline V gene encodes CDR1 MDHEN and CDR2 SYDVKM. The TCR originated in a human donor with melanoma. The chain employs TRBV28 and TRBJ2-5, with a tentative D call TRBD1 (6 bases). Sequences were derived from CD8+ T cells sorted from blood (inferred from file names), sampled from a patient given nivolumab and ipilimumab in sequence. CDR3 DNA: TGTGCCAGCAGCCGAGGTCAGGGGACGGGGGAGACCCAGTACTTC. This translates into CASSRGQGTGETQYF.